Below, 5 T cell receptor beta chains from the same sample are listed, as sequenced in a study of T cell repertoires in cytomegalovirus infection. TCRdb passed the reads through MiXCR, listing each CDR3 protein once. Among about 890,000 distinct CDR3 sequences listed, about 33% were seen once. These TCRs' antigens remain unknown. The sequenced sample was cultured CD8+ T cells from PBMCs, obtained from culture after CMV antigen stimulation. The source is a human donor in good health (CMV status not recorded). Some clones in this sample may be carry-over from other donors' samples.

Written as DNA, the CDR3 is TGTGCCAGCAGCGCCATAGCGGGGGGATCCTACAATGAGCAGTTCTTC. Protein product: CASSAIAGGSYNEQFF. The genes are TRBV9 and TRBJ2-1; TRBD2 matches 10 bases. The CDR3 is 16 residues long. Per the germline V gene, CDR1 is SGDLS and CDR2 is YYNGEE. J was trimmed by 1 base and V by 3 bases; bases with no gene match: 4.

In its sample, this clonotype was seen a few times. V and J are TRBV6-6 and TRBJ1-1; maybe TRBD1 (5 bases). This CDR3 comprises 15 residues. The V and J ends lost 6 bases and 0 bases respectively, with 14 bases between them. Germline-derived CDR1 and CDR2 are MNHNY and SVGAGI (reference sequence). The CDR3 loop reads CASRYLPGMNTEAFF. DNA for the CDR3: TGTGCCAGCAGGTATCTCCCAGGGATGAACACTGAAGCTTTCTTT.

This clonotype was counted many times. The J gene is TRBJ2-1, the V gene TRBV7-9; 9 nucleotides line up with TRBD1. The CDR3 is 15 residues long. CDR1 SEHNR and CDR2 FQNEAQ come from the germline V gene (reference sequence). Germline trimming cut 6 bases from V and 2 bases from J; bases unmatched to any gene: 5. CDR3 residues: CASSLGTGTYNEQFF. The CDR3, as DNA: TGTGCCAGCAGTTTGGGGACAGGGACCTACAATGAGCAGTTCTTC. The complete variable domain, with remaining parts taken from reference TRBV7-9 and TRBJ2-1, reads DTGVSQNPRHKITKRGQNVTFRCDPISEHNRLYWYRQTLGQGPEFLTYFQNEAQLEKSRLLSDRFSAERPKGSFSTLEIQRTEQGDSAMYLCASSLGTGTYNEQFFGPGTRLTVL.

This clonotype was found many times. This chain links TRBV7-9 with TRBJ2-7, with unresolved D. The CDR3 consists of 14 residues. Trimming left V 5 bases short and J 0 bases short, with 11 bases between. Germline CDR1 reads SEHNR; CDR2 reads FQNEAQ (reference sequence). Here the CDR3 reads CASSPSDNSYEQYF. The CDR3 bases are TGTGCCAGCAGCCCCTCAGATAACTCCTACGAGCAGTACTTC.

Concerning this clonotype: This may be a read error: a much more frequent sequence differs by one nucleotide. The gene calls are TRBV7-2 and TRBJ1-1, with a weak D call TRBD1 (5 bases). The CDR3 is 12 residues long. Germline CDR1 and CDR2: SGHTA and FQGNSA. CDR3 amino acids: CARSLPGNEAFF. The CDR3 nucleotides read TGTGCCCGCAGCTTACCAGGGAATGAAGCTTTCTTT.